This T cell receptor beta chain was sequenced for a study of blood T cell repertoires in COVID-19. This table comes from immunoSEQ multiplex PCR, and its TCRdb copy is limited to in-frame clones, with some not included. The data contain roughly 90,000 clones, approximately 89% of them singletons. J gave up 7 bases and V 5 bases, and 8 bases lay outside the gene matches. The CDR3 consists of 15 residues. Germline V gives CDR1 MNHEY, CDR2 SMNVEV (reference sequence). The sequencing input was peripheral blood. The chain uses TRBV27 and TRBJ2-1; 10 bases line up with TRBD2. The receptor comes from a woman aged 80 or over with active COVID-19. The CDR3 spells CASSPYLAGVNEQFF. The CDR3 nucleotides read TGTGCCAGCAGTCCCTACCTAGCGGGAGTAAATGAGCAGTTCTTC.